This TCR beta chain came from a study of shared clonotypes between healthy human individuals. Broader study findings: It was only blood that was sampled, and tissue repertoires likely differ.

Naivety among CD8 cells was defined by CD45RO negativity and positive CCR7 selection, thereby excluding terminally differentiated effector memory CD45RA+ cells. Only in-frame clones appear in the TCRdb table, and some are missing; sequencing was by immunoSEQ multiplex PCR. The data contain around 700,000 clones, just over 90% of them singletons. Germline CDR1 is SGHVS and CDR2 is FQNEAQ. The V gene end was trimmed by 7 bases and the J gene end by 3 bases; junction bases not matched to a gene: 4. There are 13 residues in the CDR3. Comment on this clone: Its antigen is not known.

The source material was naive CD8+ T cells sorted from blood. The V and J genes are TRBV7-8 and TRBJ2-7; 9 bases map to TRBD1. This receptor was obtained from a young man in good health. DNA of the CDR3: TGTGCCAGCAACCCGACAGGGGGCTACGAGCAGTACTTC. Translated: CASNPTGGYEQYF.